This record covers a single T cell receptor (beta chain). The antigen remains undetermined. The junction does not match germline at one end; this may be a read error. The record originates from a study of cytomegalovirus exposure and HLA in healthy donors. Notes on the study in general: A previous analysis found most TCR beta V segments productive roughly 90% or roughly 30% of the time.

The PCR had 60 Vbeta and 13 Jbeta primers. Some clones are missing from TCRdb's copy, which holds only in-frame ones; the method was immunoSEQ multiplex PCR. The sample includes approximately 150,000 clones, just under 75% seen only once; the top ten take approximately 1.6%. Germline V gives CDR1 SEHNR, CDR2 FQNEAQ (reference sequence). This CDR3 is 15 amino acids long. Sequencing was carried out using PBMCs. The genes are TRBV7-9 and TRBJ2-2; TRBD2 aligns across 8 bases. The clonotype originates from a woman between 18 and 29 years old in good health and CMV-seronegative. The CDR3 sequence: CASSQDRGGSGELFF. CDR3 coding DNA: TGCGCCAGCAGCCAAGATCGGGGGGGATCCGGGGAGCTGTTTTTT.